This T cell receptor (beta chain) was profiled in a study of Ad26.COV2.S vaccination and SARS-CoV-2 variants. Study-level information: This donor came from the COV1001 trial of Ad26.COV2.S.

Germline values: CDR1 SGHTA, CDR2 FQGNSA. The V and J ends lost 4 bases and 0 bases respectively, with 10 bases between them. CDR3 length equals 15 residues. General study results and limits: Recipients of either vaccine or placebo displayed similar breadth of non-spike TCRs. Higher spike-specific TCR breadth was found in vaccine recipients than in placebo recipients.

The treatment here: 19 received Ad26.COV2.S at low or high dose, single or two shots; a few received placebo; per-sample allocation not given. Samples analyzed were those drawn on day 63 after the first vaccine or placebo injection. Concerning this clone: No antigen is known for it.

Only in-frame clones appear in the TCRdb table, and some are missing; sequencing was by immunoSEQ multiplex PCR. This repertoire shows about 390,000 clones, about 90% found once; its top ten account for roughly 1.7%. The source was peripheral blood, collected in a trial of Ad26.COV2.S vaccine versus placebo. The receptor's source is a person aged 18-60 years who received the Ad26.COV2.S COVID-19 vaccine or a placebo. V and J are TRBV7-2 and TRBJ2-4, with D possibly called TRBD1 or TRBD2 (5 bases each). The CDR3 DNA is TGTGCCAGCAGCTCAAGGGACCTAGCCAAAAACATTCAGTACTTC. Encoded protein: CASSSRDLAKNIQYF.